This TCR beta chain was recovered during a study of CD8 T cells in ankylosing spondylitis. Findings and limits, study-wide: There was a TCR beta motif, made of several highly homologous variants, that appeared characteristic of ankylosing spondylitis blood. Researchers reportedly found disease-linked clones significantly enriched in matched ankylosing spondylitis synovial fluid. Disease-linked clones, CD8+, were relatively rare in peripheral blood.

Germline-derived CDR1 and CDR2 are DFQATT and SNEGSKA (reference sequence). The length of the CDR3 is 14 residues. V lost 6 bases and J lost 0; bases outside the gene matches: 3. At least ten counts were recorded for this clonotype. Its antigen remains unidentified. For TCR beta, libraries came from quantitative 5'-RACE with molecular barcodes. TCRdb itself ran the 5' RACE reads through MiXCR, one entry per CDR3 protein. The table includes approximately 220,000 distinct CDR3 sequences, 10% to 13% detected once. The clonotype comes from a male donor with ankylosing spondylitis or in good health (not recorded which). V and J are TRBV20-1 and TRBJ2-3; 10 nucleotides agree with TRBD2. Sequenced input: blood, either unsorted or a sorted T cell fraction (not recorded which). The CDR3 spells CSALAGASTDTQYF. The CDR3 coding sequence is TGCAGTGCCCTAGCGGGGGCGAGCACAGATACGCAGTATTTT.